This T cell receptor (beta chain) was profiled in a study of Ad26.COV2.S vaccination and SARS-CoV-2 variants. A note on this clone: Its antigen is undetermined.

The study, taken as a whole, reports: It is possible that the TCR breadth and depth analyses underestimated the total T cell responses.

Sequencing used immunoSEQ multiplex PCR; TCRdb keeps in-frame clones, though not all of them. Among some 180,000 clones, roughly 85% were seen once, and the ten largest hold approximately 6%. This CDR3 region has 16 residues. The origin of this receptor is a human donor who had recovered from COVID-19. The chain links TRBV12-2 to TRBJ2-7; the table's D call, TRBD2, has no DNA check behind it. TRBV12-2 is a pseudogene segment. The input for sequencing was peripheral blood, taken after recovery from COVID-19. The CDR3 bases are TGTGCAAGTCGCTTAGCCGAAACCCCAGCGACCTACGAGCAGTACTTC. Translated, it gives CASRLAETPATYEQYF.